These T cell receptor beta chains were read from a single sample in a study of cytomegalovirus exposure and HLA in healthy donors. TCRdb keeps only in-frame clones here, not all; method: immunoSEQ multiplex PCR. Of some 100,000 clones in the sample, nearly 80% were seen once. The sample comprised PBMCs. The receptors were gathered from a woman between 40 and 55 years old in good health and CMV-seropositive. Both conserved end residues are part of each CDR3. The D gene is left open where the match is weak. Clone size is shown for a subset of rows, as once, few, many or a class of expanded clone.

TRBV30	-	14	-	TRBJ2-2	TGTGCCTGGAGTGTTACAGGGGGGGCCGGGGAGCTGTTTTTT	CAWSVTGGAGELFF
TRBV29-1	-	12	-	TRBJ2-5	TGCAGCGCCTGGACTCACACGGGGACCCAGTACTTC	CSAWTHTGTQYF
TRBV11-2	TRBD1	14	-	TRBJ2-7	TGTGCCAGCAGTCCCGACAGGGGGACCTACGAGCAGTACTTC	CASSPDRGTYEQYF
TRBV11-2	TRBD1	14	-	TRBJ2-5	TGTGCCAGCAGTCAGGGACAGGGAACCGAGACCCAGTACTTC	CASSQGQGTETQYF
TRBV19	TRBD1	16	-	TRBJ1-1	TGTGCCAGTAGTACACCGGGACAGGGGGCGGCCACTGAAGCTTTCTTT	CASSTPGQGAATEAFF
TRBV7-7	TRBD2	15	-	TRBJ2-1	TGTGCTAGCAGCTTAGGAGTGGGAGGGTACAATGAGCAGTTCTTC	CASSLGVGGYNEQFF
TRBV5-1	-	13	once	TRBJ2-5	TGCGCCAGCAGCTTACGCCAGAAAGAGACCCAGTACTTC	CASSLRQKETQYF
TRBV16	-	15	-	TRBJ2-2	TGTGCCAGCAGCCTAATACTGCTGAACACCGGGGAGCTGTTTTTT	CASSLILLNTGELFF
TRBV18	TRBD1	15	many	TRBJ1-2	TGTGCCAGCTTCGACCAGGACAGGGCGATCTATGGCTACACCTTC	CASFDQDRAIYGYTF
TRBV29-1	TRBD2	16	few	TRBJ2-7	TGCAGCGTCACCGGGACTAGCGGGAGGGCCCCCTACGAGCAGTACTTC	CSVTGTSGRAPYEQYF
TRBV11-2	-	13	few	TRBJ2-5	TGTGCCAGCAGCTTAGGACAGGAAGAGACCCAGTACTTC	CASSLGQEETQYF
TRBV7-8	-	14	-	TRBJ1-5	TGTGCCAGCAGCTTAGCGGGGGCAGGTCAGCCCCAGCATTTT	CASSLAGAGQPQHF
TRBV11-2	TRBD1	14	few	TRBJ1-1	TGTGCCAGCAGCTTGGGGATACAGGGGGGGAAAGCTTTCTTT	CASSLGIQGGKAFF
TRBV5-6	TRBD2	14	-	TRBJ2-7	TGTGCCAGCAACATAGCGGGGGCAACCTACGAGCAGTACTTC	CASNIAGATYEQYF
TRBV7-9	-	14	-	TRBJ2-5	TGTTCCAGCAGCTTAGCGAGAGGTCAAGAGACCCAGTACTTC	CSSSLARGQETQYF
TRBV7-2	TRBD1	19	-	TRBJ2-2	TGTGCCAGCAGCATACTTAGACAGGGCCCGACGTTGAACACCGGGGAGCTGTTTTTT	CASSILRQGPTLNTGELFF
TRBV7-2	TRBD2	15	-	TRBJ2-7	TGTGCCAGCAGCTCCCTTCCTAGCGGGAGTTACGAGCAGTACTTC	CASSSLPSGSYEQYF
TRBV5-8	-	13	-	TRBJ1-5	TGTGCCAGCAGCAAAGACGGAGTTCAGCCCCAGCATTTT	CASSKDGVQPQHF
TRBV10-3	TRBD2	15	-	TRBJ2-3	TGTGCCATCAGTATACTTAGCGGGAACACAGATACGCAGTATTTT	CAISILSGNTDTQYF
TRBV6-5	TRBD2	14	-	TRBJ2-3	TGTGCCAGCAGTAGCGGGAGGGCGACAGATACGCAGTATTTT	CASSSGRATDTQYF
TRBV9	-	16	-	TRBJ2-1	TGTGCCAGCAGCGTATTACAGAGGGCCTCCTACAATGAGCAGTTCTTC	CASSVLQRASYNEQFF
TRBV6-6	-	14	-	TRBJ2-4	TGTGCCAGCAAGGGACATTTAACCAAAAACATTCAGTACTTC	CASKGHLTKNIQYF
TRBV6-1	TRBD2	18	-	TRBJ2-5	TGTGCCAGCAGGGAACGCACCGGACTAGCGGGTTCTGGGGAGACCCAGTACTTC	CASRERTGLAGSGETQYF
TRBV7-3	TRBD1	15	-	TRBJ1-1	TGTGCCAGCAGCAGAACAGGGGGCGTCGACACTGAAGCTTTCTTT	CASSRTGGVDTEAFF
TRBV6-6	-	14	-	TRBJ2-1	TGTGCCAGCAAGAGAGCGGAGAGCTACAATGAGCAGTTCTTC	CASKRAESYNEQFF
TRBV4-1	TRBD1	14	once	TRBJ1-2	TGCGCCAGCAGCCAAGGGGACAGTTCATATGGCTACACCTTC	CASSQGDSSYGYTF
TRBV6-5	-	13	-	TRBJ2-5	TGTGCCAGCAATACCCTCCGTAGTGGGACCCAGTACTTC	CASNTLRSGTQYF
TRBV18	-	17	once	TRBJ2-1	TGTGCCAGCTCACCTCCCCGGGGGAGCGAGGTGAGGGATGAGCAGTTCTTC	CASSPPRGSEVRDEQFF
TRBV14	-	13	-	TRBJ2-3	TGTGCCAGCAGCTTTTCTAGAGCAGATACGCAGTATTTT	CASSFSRADTQYF
TRBV19	-	15	few	TRBJ2-7	TGTGCCAGTAGTATTCAGGGTACCTTCTCCTACGAGCAGTACTTC	CASSIQGTFSYEQYF
TRBV4-1	-	13	-	TRBJ1-6	TGCGCCAGCAGCCAAGGAGGGAATTCACCCCTCCACTTT	CASSQGGNSPLHF
TRBV4-2	TRBD2	18	-	TRBJ2-2	TGTGCCAGCAGCCCTAACACGCAAGCGGGAGCCATCGCCGGGGAGCTGTTTTTT	CASSPNTQAGAIAGELFF
TRBV4-3	TRBD2	16	once	TRBJ2-7	TGCGCCAGCAGCCAAGGAGGACTAGCGGGGCCCTACGAGCAGTACTTC	CASSQGGLAGPYEQYF
TRBV28	TRBD1	18	-	TRBJ2-3	TGTGCCAGCAGTCCCAGACTAGGAGGGACAGGTGTAAAGGGTACGCAGTATTTT	CASSPRLGGTGVKGTQYF
TRBV4-3	-	17	-	TRBJ1-6	TGCGCCAGCAGCCAAGAGGAACAGGATACCTATAATTCACCCCTCCACTTT	CASSQEEQDTYNSPLHF
TRBV27	TRBD2	18	-	TRBJ2-1	TGTGCCAGCAGTTCCTCGGGACTAGCGGGAGCGGTAGAGAATGAGCAGTTCTTC	CASSSSGLAGAVENEQFF
TRBV5-1	TRBD1	14	-	TRBJ2-5	TGCGCCAGCAGTGGGGGACAGGGAAAAGAGACCCAGTACTTC	CASSGGQGKETQYF
TRBV28	-	13	-	TRBJ2-7	TGTGCCAGCACGGAGGATCTCTCCTACGAGCAGTACTTC	CASTEDLSYEQYF
TRBV4-2	-	13	-	TRBJ2-3	TGTGCCAGCAGCCAAGGGGGGGTAGATACGCAGTATTTT	CASSQGGVDTQYF
TRBV19	-	14	-	TRBJ1-1	TGTGCCAGTAGTCCCTGGACGGGAAACACTGAAGCTTTCTTT	CASSPWTGNTEAFF
TRBV19	TRBD2	17	-	TRBJ2-2	TGTGCCAGTAGTCCCTTCGGCGGGAGTACGGCCGCCGGGGAGCTGTTTTTT	CASSPFGGSTAAGELFF
TRBV7-3	-	16	few	TRBJ2-1	TGTGCCAGCAGCTTATCCGGGTCTTACTCCTACAATGAGCAGTTCTTC	CASSLSGSYSYNEQFF
TRBV5-1	-	14	-	TRBJ2-7	TGCGCCAGCAGCTTAGGAACTTCAGGGGACGAGCAGTACTTC	CASSLGTSGDEQYF
TRBV5-1	-	13	few	TRBJ2-3	TGCGCCAGCAACAGCGGCAGCACAGATACGCAGTATTTT	CASNSGSTDTQYF
TRBV19	-	12	-	TRBJ2-1	TGTGCCAGTAGTATAGGGGACTTGGATCAGTTCTTC	CASSIGDLDQFF
TRBV18	TRBD1	15	-	TRBJ2-7	TGTGCCAGCTCACCCGGGACAGGGACGACCTACGAGCAGTACTTC	CASSPGTGTTYEQYF